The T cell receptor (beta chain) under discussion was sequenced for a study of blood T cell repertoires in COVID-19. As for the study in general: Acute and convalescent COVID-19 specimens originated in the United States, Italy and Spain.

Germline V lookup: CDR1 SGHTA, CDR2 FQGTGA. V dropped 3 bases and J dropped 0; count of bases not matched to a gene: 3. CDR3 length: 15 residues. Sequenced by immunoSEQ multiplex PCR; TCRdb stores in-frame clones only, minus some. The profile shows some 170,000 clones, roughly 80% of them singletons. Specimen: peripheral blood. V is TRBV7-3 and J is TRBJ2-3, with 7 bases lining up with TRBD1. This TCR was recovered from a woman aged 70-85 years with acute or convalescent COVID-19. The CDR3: CASSFRGSSTDTQYF. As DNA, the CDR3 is TGTGCCAGCAGCTTCAGGGGGTCTAGCACAGATACGCAGTATTTT.